These T cell receptor beta chains were read from a single sample in a study of Ad26.COV2.S vaccination and SARS-CoV-2 variants. TCRdb's copy holds only in-frame clones and misses some; the assay was immunoSEQ multiplex PCR. Of about 280,000 clones in the sample, 80% to 90% were seen once. The material sequenced was peripheral blood, taken in a trial of Ad26.COV2.S vaccine versus placebo. All receptors derive from a person between 18 and 59 years old who received the Ad26.COV2.S COVID-19 vaccine or a placebo. CDR3s include the opening cysteine and the closing phenylalanine or tryptophan. D genes are given only for firm matches. The listing skips clone size in some rows; elsewhere it reads once, few, many or a size class.

j_call	clone_size	v_call	d_call	cdr3_nt	cdr3_aa
TRBJ1-4	-	TRBV6-5	-	TGTGCCAGCAGGGGCCTGGGCAGTGAAAAACTGTTTTTT	CASRGLGSEKLFF
TRBJ2-1	-	TRBV30	-	TGTGCCTGGAGTGTCAGGGGGGATGAGCAGTTCTTC	CAWSVRGDEQFF
TRBJ1-4	-	TRBV19	-	TGTGCCAGTAGCGAGTCCGGGACCACTTCCTGGGAAAAACTGTTTTTT	CASSESGTTSWEKLFF
TRBJ2-7	-	TRBV12-3/TRBV12-4	-	TGTGCCAGCAGCCCCGGGCCTCACTACGAGCAGTACTTC	CASSPGPHYEQYF
TRBJ1-2	-	TRBV19	-	TGTGCCAGTAGTATCCCCTGGACAGTTAACTATGGCTACACCTTC	CASSIPWTVNYGYTF
TRBJ2-1	-	TRBV7-2	-	TGTGCCAGCAGCGCCTCCGGGGTAGGGGCGGGTGAGCAGTTCTTC	CASSASGVGAGEQFF
TRBJ2-1	-	TRBV9	-	TGTGCCAGCAGCGTTCCTCTGGAGGGGTTGTACTCCTACAATGAGCAGTTCTTC	CASSVPLEGLYSYNEQFF
TRBJ2-3	-	TRBV27	TRBD2	TGTGCCAGCAGTTTGAGCCGGGGGGGCACAGATACGCAGTATTTT	CASSLSRGGTDTQYF
TRBJ2-7	once	TRBV4-2	TRBD2	TGTGCCAGCAGCCAAGATCCAGCTAGCGGGCAAATCGAGCAGTACTTC	CASSQDPASGQIEQYF
TRBJ2-7	-	TRBV6-2/TRBV6-3	TRBD2	TGTGCCAGCAGCCCCGGGGCTAGCGGAACCTACGAGCAGTACTTC	CASSPGASGTYEQYF
TRBJ2-1	-	TRBV30	TRBD1	TGTGCCTGGAGTGTAACATCCGGGGCAGGGGGATCCTACAATGAGCAGTTCTTC	CAWSVTSGAGGSYNEQFF
TRBJ2-1	once	TRBV3-1/TRBV3-2	TRBD2	TGTGCCAGCAGCACCAGCGGGGGGATTAATGAGCAGTTCTTC	CASSTSGGINEQFF
TRBJ2-1	-	TRBV7-8	-	TGTGCCAGCAGCTTAGGGGGAAGAGGGAACAATGAGCAGTTCTTC	CASSLGGRGNNEQFF
TRBJ2-1	-	TRBV5-1	-	TGCGCCAGCAGCGCGGCCCTAGCCGGTGAGCAGTTCTTC	CASSAALAGEQFF
TRBJ2-5	-	TRBV14	TRBD1	TGTGCCAGCAGCCGCCGGACAGGACCCCCGGAGACCCAGTACTTC	CASSRRTGPPETQYF
TRBJ1-5	once	TRBV2	-	TGTGCCAGCAGGCCACTATTCAATCAGCCCCAGCATTTT	CASRPLFNQPQHF
TRBJ2-1	-	TRBV9	TRBD1	TGTGCCAGCAGCGTAGCCGGCTGGCAGGGGGAACCCGAGCAGCAGTTCTTC	CASSVAGWQGEPEQQFF
TRBJ2-1	-	TRBV7-6	-	TGTGCCAGCAGCCGGAGCGGTAGCTCCTACAATGAGCAGTTCTTC	CASSRSGSSYNEQFF
TRBJ1-1	few	TRBV12-3/TRBV12-4	-	TGTGCCAGCAATCGGGGCGTCAGTGAAGCTTTCTTT	CASNRGVSEAFF
TRBJ1-1	once	TRBV19	-	TGTGCCAGTAGGGACAGAACTGAAGCTTTCTTT	CASRDRTEAFF
TRBJ2-1	-	TRBV2	TRBD2	TGTGCCAGCAGTGAGGGACTAGCGGAACACAATGAGCAGTTCTTC	CASSEGLAEHNEQFF
TRBJ2-3	-	TRBV5-4	TRBD2	TGTGCCAGCAGCTTCTCTTCTAGCGGGACGCAGTATTTT	CASSFSSSGTQYF
TRBJ1-1	-	TRBV7-9	-	TGTGCCAGCAGCCCTCGGGGGAATCGCATGAACACTGAAGCTTTCTTT	CASSPRGNRMNTEAFF
TRBJ1-3	-	TRBV21-1	-	TGTGCCAGCAGCAAAGCTCTTCTTGCGGGCTGGGTGGCCACCATATATTTT	CASSKALLAGWVATIYF
TRBJ2-7	-	TRBV7-9	TRBD2	TGTGCCAGCAGCTTAGGACTGAGGACTAGCGGGGTAACCTACGAGCAGTACTTC	CASSLGLRTSGVTYEQYF
TRBJ2-7	-	TRBV5-1	TRBD2	TGCGCCAGCAGCTTGCAAGCGGGAGACGAGCAGTACTTC	CASSLQAGDEQYF
TRBJ2-7	-	TRBV6-1	TRBD2	TGTGCCAGCAGTGCAGTACTAGCGGGGACGATGGTGGGCGAGCAGTACTTC	CASSAVLAGTMVGEQYF
TRBJ2-1	-	TRBV4-1	-	TGCGCCAGCAGCCAAGGGGAATACTCCTACAATGAGCAGTTCTTC	CASSQGEYSYNEQFF
TRBJ1-1	-	TRBV4-1	-	TGCGCCAGCAGCCAGACAGGTCCTACTGAAGCTTTCTTT	CASSQTGPTEAFF
TRBJ1-1	once	TRBV10-3	TRBD1	TGTGCCATCACCCGACAGGGACCCTCAAGCACTGAAGCTTTCTTT	CAITRQGPSSTEAFF
TRBJ1-1	-	TRBV13	TRBD1	TGTGCCAGCAGCTGGGGACAGGCCTTTGGAGCTTTCTTT	CASSWGQAFGAFF
TRBJ1-1	-	TRBV2	-	TGTGCCAGCACCCCTCAAGGGGGGGGAGAAGCTTTCTTT	CASTPQGGGEAFF
TRBJ1-2	-	TRBV29-1	TRBD1	TGCAGCGTTGAGAAAGGGGGCTCCTACTATGGCTACACCTTC	CSVEKGGSYYGYTF
TRBJ2-7	once	TRBV10-1	-	TGCGCCAGCAGTCCGGATCTCTCACTTTACGAGCAGTACTTC	CASSPDLSLYEQYF
TRBJ2-3	-	TRBV6-2/TRBV6-3	-	TGTGCCAGCAGTTACGCTACTATCACAGATACGCAGTATTTT	CASSYATITDTQYF
TRBJ2-3	-	TRBV5-1	TRBD2	TGCGCCAGCAGCTTGGGGACTAGCGGGGGTGGCACAGATACGCAGTATTTT	CASSLGTSGGGTDTQYF
TRBJ1-2	-	TRBV4-1	-	TGCGCCAGCAGCCCGGGGTCCCTTAACTATGGCTACACCTTC	CASSPGSLNYGYTF
TRBJ1-2	once	TRBV19	-	TGTGCCAGTAGTATGAACAGTCGAAGTATGGGCTACACCTTC	CASSMNSRSMGYTF
TRBJ1-3	-	TRBV2	-	TGTGCCAGCAGTTCCCAGGGGATGGGAAACACCATATATTTT	CASSSQGMGNTIYF